This T cell receptor (beta chain) was found in a study of technical replicates of blood from a handful of donors. Clones were read by immunoSEQ multiplex PCR, and TCRdb kept only the in-frame ones, dropping some. The sample consists of about 79,000 clones, approximately 94% of them appearing once. V was pared by 2 bases and J by 0 bases, with 4 bases of the junction left unmatched. The CDR3 runs to 15 residues. Germline V gene lookup returns CDR1 MNHNS and CDR2 SASEGT. Sequencing was carried out using T cells isolated from PBMCs. This chain connects TRBV6-1 to TRBJ2-7; the match to TRBD1 covers 7 bases. This sequence was found in a human donor in good health. CDR3 protein: CASSERDSDSYEQYF. The CDR3 nucleotides are TGTGCCAGCAGTGAAAGGGACAGTGACTCCTACGAGCAGTACTTC.